This is a list of T cell receptor beta chains from one sample in a study of blood T cell repertoires in COVID-19. Data came from immunoSEQ multiplex PCR; TCRdb stores just in-frame clones and leaves some out. The sample carries about 290,000 clones, around 85% recorded once. The sequencing sample was made of peripheral blood. The receptors come from a woman in her fifties or sixties with active or convalescent COVID-19. The CDR3 runs from the conserved cysteine through the conserved F or W. A D gene is named only where the DNA matches it firmly. Size values are once, few and many counts, or a class for expanded clones, and some rows have none.

V: TRBV7-9; size: -; J: TRBJ1-4; D: -; length: 15; CDR3: CASSLERRAREKLFF; DNA: TGTGCCAGCAGCTTAGAGCGGAGGGCGAGGGAAAAACTGTTTTTT
V: TRBV19; size: -; J: TRBJ1-5; D: TRBD1; length: 13; CDR3: CASSSDRDQPQHF; DNA: TGTGCCAGTAGTTCAGACAGGGATCAGCCCCAGCATTTT
V: TRBV12-5; size: few; J: TRBJ2-7; D: -; length: 15; CDR3: CASGRLVGPAYEQYF; DNA: TGTGCTAGTGGCCGTCTCGTTGGTCCGGCCTACGAGCAGTACTTC
V: TRBV30; size: -; J: TRBJ1-2; D: TRBD1; length: 14; CDR3: CAWSVTGQIHGYTF; DNA: TGTGCCTGGAGTGTAACGGGACAGATACATGGCTACACCTTC
V: TRBV27; size: -; J: TRBJ1-5; D: -; length: 13; CDR3: CASSLAGNQPQHF; DNA: TGTGCCAGCAGTTTGGCAGGGAATCAGCCCCAGCATTTT
V: TRBV10-2; size: -; J: TRBJ2-3; D: -; length: 13; CDR3: CASSDRGGGTQYF; DNA: TGCGCCAGCAGTGACAGAGGAGGAGGTACGCAGTATTTT
V: TRBV7-3; size: few; J: TRBJ1-1; D: -; length: 13; CDR3: CASSLSGDTEAFF; DNA: TGTGCCAGCAGCTTATCGGGGGACACTGAAGCTTTCTTT
V: TRBV7-9; size: -; J: TRBJ2-2; D: -; length: 13; CDR3: CASSFPGAGELFF; DNA: TGTGCCAGCAGCTTCCCAGGGGCCGGGGAGCTGTTTTTT
V: TRBV7-9; size: -; J: TRBJ2-1; D: -; length: 15; CDR3: CASSLGTTSYNEQFF; DNA: TGTGCCAGCAGCTTGGGGACAACCTCCTACAATGAGCAGTTCTTC
V: TRBV2; size: -; J: TRBJ1-3; D: TRBD1; length: 17; CDR3: CASSGSVGTDSGNTIYF; DNA: TGTGCCAGCAGTGGAAGTGTCGGGACAGACTCTGGAAACACCATATATTTT
V: TRBV7-6; size: -; J: TRBJ2-7; D: TRBD1; length: 15; CDR3: CASSYDRGLIYEQYF; DNA: TGTGCCAGCAGTTACGACAGGGGGCTCATCTACGAGCAGTACTTC
V: TRBV18; size: -; J: TRBJ2-1; D: TRBD2; length: 16; CDR3: CASSPLPGLAHSEQFF; DNA: TGTGCCAGCTCACCCCTACCGGGACTAGCGCATAGTGAGCAGTTCTTC
V: TRBV30; size: few; J: TRBJ1-2; D: -; length: 14; CDR3: CAWSVYRVNYGYTF; DNA: TGTGCCTGGAGTGTCTACAGGGTAAACTATGGCTACACCTTC
V: TRBV2; size: few; J: TRBJ1-3; D: -; length: 15; CDR3: CASSEGPSSGNTIYF; DNA: TGTGCCAGCAGTGAAGGTCCTTCCTCTGGAAACACCATATATTTT
V: TRBV28; size: -; J: TRBJ1-2; D: -; length: 14; CDR3: CASSLALQGDGYTF; DNA: TGTGCCAGCAGTTTAGCCCTACAGGGAGATGGCTACACCTTC
V: TRBV7-9; size: -; J: TRBJ2-1; D: TRBD2; length: 16; CDR3: CASSPPGLAANNEQFF; DNA: TGTGCCAGCAGCCCCCCGGGACTAGCGGCTAACAATGAGCAGTTCTTC
V: TRBV5-1; size: -; J: TRBJ1-1; D: -; length: 14; CDR3: CASSPDRGAAEAFF; DNA: TGCGCCAGCAGCCCGGACAGAGGTGCGGCTGAAGCTTTCTTT
V: TRBV15; size: -; J: TRBJ2-1; D: -; length: 16; CDR3: CATSVEFRLGGNEQFF; DNA: TGTGCCACCAGCGTCGAGTTTCGACTAGGCGGCAATGAGCAGTTCTTC
V: TRBV7-8; size: -; J: TRBJ1-6; D: TRBD1; length: 14; CDR3: CASNPQGGSSPLHF; DNA: TGTGCCAGCAACCCACAGGGGGGAAGTTCACCCCTCCACTTT
V: TRBV5-1; size: once; J: TRBJ2-7; D: -; length: 15; CDR3: CASTQLPGDSYEQYF; DNA: TGCGCCAGCACCCAACTTCCGGGAGACTCCTACGAGCAGTACTTC
V: TRBV29-1; size: -; J: TRBJ1-4; D: -; length: 13; CDR3: CSVGGPGGEKLFF; DNA: TGCAGCGTTGGGGGTCCGGGGGGTGAAAAACTGTTTTTT
V: TRBV4-1; size: -; J: TRBJ1-6; D: -; length: 13; CDR3: CASSQERESPLHF; DNA: TGCGCCAGCAGCCAAGAGAGGGAGTCACCCCTCCACTTT
V: TRBV5-5; size: -; J: TRBJ1-6; D: -; length: 16; CDR3: CASSLVGTPYNSPLHF; DNA: TGTGCCAGCAGCTTGGTGGGGACACCGTATAATTCACCCCTCCACTTT
V: TRBV14; size: -; J: TRBJ1-5; D: -; length: 15; CDR3: CASSTSGRTGQPQHF; DNA: TGTGCCAGCAGTACGTCAGGGCGGACGGGTCAGCCCCAGCATTTT
V: TRBV3-1/TRBV3-2; size: -; J: TRBJ1-5; D: TRBD1; length: 15; CDR3: CASSATGGGNQPQHF; DNA: TGTGCCAGCAGCGCGACAGGGGGTGGCAATCAGCCCCAGCATTTT
V: TRBV11-3; size: -; J: TRBJ2-7; D: -; length: 15; CDR3: CASSLVNRENYEQYF; DNA: TGTGCCAGCAGCTTAGTAAACAGAGAAAACTACGAGCAGTACTTC
V: TRBV7-2; size: once; J: TRBJ2-5; D: TRBD2; length: 18; CDR3: CASSLALAGGNGGETQYF; DNA: TGTGCCAGCAGCTTAGCCCTAGCGGGAGGGAATGGGGGAGAGACCCAGTACTTC
V: TRBV4-1; size: -; J: TRBJ2-2; D: -; length: 17; CDR3: CASSQEFGRIDTGELFF; DNA: TGCGCCAGCAGCCAGGAATTTGGCAGGATCGACACCGGGGAGCTGTTTTTT
V: TRBV7-2; size: -; J: TRBJ1-2; D: -; length: 15; CDR3: CASRHQQGGNYGYTF; DNA: TGTGCCAGCAGACATCAACAGGGCGGCAACTATGGCTACACCTTC
V: TRBV7-2; size: -; J: TRBJ2-1; D: TRBD2; length: 14; CDR3: CASRPLAGGGEQFF; DNA: TGTGCCAGCAGACCCCTAGCGGGAGGGGGTGAGCAGTTCTTC
V: TRBV5-1; size: -; J: TRBJ1-1; D: -; length: 13; CDR3: CASSDLANTEAFF; DNA: TGCGCCAGCTCTGACTTGGCGAACACTGAAGCTTTCTTT
V: TRBV5-1; size: -; J: TRBJ1-2; D: -; length: 14; CDR3: CASSQQGELDGYTF; DNA: TGCGCCAGCAGCCAACAGGGCGAATTAGATGGCTACACCTTC
V: TRBV5-5; size: -; J: TRBJ1-6; D: TRBD1; length: 15; CDR3: CASSDRTGLNSPLHF; DNA: TGTGCCAGCAGCGACCGGACAGGTTTAAATTCACCCCTCCACTTT
V: TRBV29-1; size: -; J: TRBJ1-1; D: TRBD1; length: 16; CDR3: CSVEDKDRGAGPEAFF; DNA: TGCAGCGTTGAAGATAAGGACAGGGGGGCGGGACCTGAAGCTTTCTTT
V: TRBV10-3; size: -; J: TRBJ1-3; D: -; length: 13; CDR3: CAIRWTDSSPIYF; DNA: TGTGCCATCAGGTGGACAGACAGCTCCCCCATATATTTT
V: TRBV14; size: -; J: TRBJ2-7; D: TRBD2; length: 16; CDR3: CASSQDVVAGYIEQYF; DNA: TGTGCCAGCAGCCAAGATGTGGTAGCGGGATACATCGAGCAGTACTTC
V: TRBV24-1; size: -; J: TRBJ2-1; D: -; length: 17; CDR3: CATSDSRVLTLSNEQFF; DNA: TGTGCCACCAGTGATTCGAGGGTCCTGACTCTAAGCAATGAGCAGTTCTTC
V: TRBV11-2; size: few; J: TRBJ1-2; D: -; length: 13; CDR3: CASSLEGRYGYTF; DNA: TGTGCCAGCAGCTTAGAGGGCAGATATGGCTACACCTTC
V: TRBV18; size: -; J: TRBJ2-3; D: -; length: 13; CDR3: CASSPTRRDTQYF; DNA: TGTGCCAGCTCCCCCACTAGGCGAGATACGCAGTATTTT
V: TRBV27; size: -; J: TRBJ1-1; D: -; length: 15; CDR3: CASSLSRSVYTEAFF; DNA: TGTGCCAGCAGTTTATCGCGGTCTGTCTACACTGAAGCTTTCTTT
V: TRBV30; size: -; J: TRBJ1-4; D: TRBD1; length: 13; CDR3: CAWTRDRGEKLFF; DNA: TGTGCCTGGACCCGGGACAGGGGTGAAAAACTGTTTTTT
V: TRBV7-9; size: -; J: TRBJ2-5; D: TRBD2; length: 15; CDR3: CASSNRLAGEETQYF; DNA: TGTGCCAGCAGCAACCGACTAGCGGGCGAGGAGACCCAGTACTTC
V: TRBV13; size: -; J: TRBJ1-1; D: -; length: 15; CDR3: CASSLGGRFNTEAFF; DNA: TGTGCCAGCAGCCTAGGCGGCAGGTTCAACACTGAAGCTTTCTTT
V: TRBV5-3; size: -; J: TRBJ1-2; D: -; length: 14; CDR3: CARSATGERHGYTF; DNA: TGTGCCAGAAGCGCGACGGGAGAACGGCATGGCTACACCTTC
V: TRBV12-3/TRBV12-4; size: few; J: TRBJ2-7; D: -; length: 12; CDR3: CASSLRVGEQYF; DNA: TGTGCCAGCAGCCTCAGGGTGGGGGAGCAGTACTTC
V: TRBV25-1; size: -; J: TRBJ1-3; D: -; length: 15; CDR3: CASSEAGDSGNTIYF; DNA: TGTGCCAGCAGTGAGGCAGGGGACTCTGGAAACACCATATATTTT
V: TRBV21-1; size: many; J: TRBJ1-2; D: -; length: 15; CDR3: CASSKRGGFNYGYTF; DNA: TGTGCCAGCAGCAAAAGGGGAGGATTTAACTATGGCTACACCTTC
V: TRBV5-1; size: once; J: TRBJ2-5; D: TRBD2; length: 15; CDR3: CASSAQTSGRETQYF; DNA: TGCGCCAGCAGCGCTCAGACTAGCGGGAGAGAGACCCAGTACTTC
V: TRBV7-9; size: -; J: TRBJ1-1; D: -; length: 10; CDR3: CASGGNEAFF; DNA: TGTGCCAGCGGGGGGAATGAAGCTTTCTTT
V: TRBV28; size: -; J: TRBJ2-7; D: TRBD1; length: 15; CDR3: CASSLPGQPAYEQYF; DNA: TGTGCCAGCAGTTTACCGGGACAGCCAGCCTACGAGCAGTACTTC
V: TRBV5-4; size: -; J: TRBJ1-1; D: -; length: 13; CDR3: CASSRAGSTEAFF; DNA: TGTGCCAGCAGCCGCGCGGGGTCCACTGAAGCTTTCTTT
V: TRBV12-2; size: -; J: TRBJ1-2; D: -; length: 11; CDR3: CASRLGDGYTF; DNA: TGTGCAAGTCGCTTAGGCGATGGCTACACCTTC
V: TRBV7-3; size: -; J: TRBJ2-3; D: -; length: 12; CDR3: CASSDFDGTQYF; DNA: TGTGCCAGCAGCGACTTCGATGGTACGCAGTATTTT
V: TRBV28; size: -; J: TRBJ2-1; D: TRBD2; length: 14; CDR3: CASVNSGRHNEQFF; DNA: TGTGCCAGCGTTAATAGCGGGAGGCACAATGAGCAGTTCTTC
V: TRBV21-1; size: -; J: TRBJ2-1; D: -; length: 18; CDR3: CASSFYLLGLAETNEQFF; DNA: TGTGCCAGCAGCTTCTACCTCCTGGGACTAGCGGAGACCAATGAGCAGTTCTTC